Included here is one T cell receptor (beta chain) sequence, with context. Its target is not known. The data derive from a study of T cell clonotyping in hematopoietic cell transplantation. Study-wide points: Broader posttransplant TCR repertoire diversity was predicted by graft donor and pretransplant recipient Inverse Simpson Index values.

Sequencing used immunoSEQ multiplex PCR; TCRdb keeps in-frame clones, though not all of them. The sample yields around 37,000 clones, 85% seen once. Germline values: CDR1 LNHDA, CDR2 SQIVND (reference sequence). The CDR3 is 15 amino acids. V lost 5 bases and J lost 6; bases outside the gene matches: 11. The sample's time point: recipient sample about 28 days before transplant, after cytoreduction. Specimen: peripheral blood mononuclear cells, collected before stem cell transplant. The rearrangement uses TRBV19 and TRBJ1-2; TRBD1 matches 8 bases. The TCR comes from a man aged 60-69 years with acute myeloid leukemia. Some clones in this sample may be carry-over from other donors' samples. CDR3 bases: TGTGCCAGTAGTCCTCCCGGGACAGGTGTCAATGGCTACACCTTC. It specifies CASSPPGTGVNGYTF.